These 4 T cell receptor beta chains share one sample of origin, sequenced in a study of T-cell reconstitution after alpha-beta-depleted transplantation in children. Unique molecular identifiers were used to barcode this TCRbeta library. From the PCR reads, TCRdb called clonotypes with MiXCR, one entry per CDR3 protein. The sample lists about 480,000 distinct CDR3 sequences, about 12% occurring once. Sequenced material: PBMCs from the stem cell graft donor, taken from the stem cell graft. The receptors derive from a human donor who donated a stem cell graft to a child with combined immunodeficiency.

The table lists this clonotype with a few counts. The CDR3 sequence: CAWSGRLAPNEQFF. As DNA, the CDR3 is TGTGCCTGGAGTGGGCGACTAGCCCCCAATGAGCAGTTCTTC. V is TRBV30 and J is TRBJ2-1, with TRBD2 matching over 7 bases. Trimming at V came to 1 base and at J to 6 bases, leaving 6 bases not matched to a gene. The length of the CDR3 is 14 residues. Looked up from germline, CDR1 is GTSNPN and CDR2 is SVGIG (reference sequence). The entire variable domain, with the rest obtained from reference TRBV30 and TRBJ2-1, is as follows: SQTIHQWPATLVQPVGSPLSLECTVEGTSNPNLYWYRQAAGRGLQLLFYSVGIGQISSEVPQNLSASRPQDRQFILSSKKLLLSDSGFYLCAWSGRLAPNEQFFGPGTRLTVL.

The chain couples TRBV2 to TRBJ2-7; weak D call: TRBD1 (5 bases). CDR3 length: 15 amino acids. Germline assignment: CDR1 SNHLY and CDR2 FYNNEI. Trimming cost V 1 base and J 2 bases, with 12 bases left between them. In DNA form, the CDR3 reads TGTGCCAGCAGTGAAGGGGCAGGGTTAACCTACGAGCAGTACTTC. Residues: CASSEGAGLTYEQYF.

This clonotype has more than one count but fewer than ten. V and J are TRBV25-1 and TRBJ2-7; 8 bases fit TRBD2. Germline V gene sequence: CDR1 MGHDK, CDR2 SYGVNS. The CDR3 covers 12 residues. The V and J ends lost 4 bases and 9 bases, in that order; junction bases with no gene match: 5. This chain's CDR3 is CASSATGTRQYF. For the CDR3, the DNA is TGTGCCAGCAGTGCGACCGGGACTAGGCAGTACTTC.

The V gene is TRBV7-9, the J gene TRBJ2-3, with D uncertain. Germline values: CDR1 SEHNR, CDR2 FQNEAQ (reference sequence). V lost 5 bases and J lost 2, with 8 bases in between. The CDR3 extends over 13 amino acids. The chain's CDR3 is CASSTDLTDTQYF. CDR3 bases: TGTGCCAGCAGCACAGATCTCACAGATACGCAGTATTTT.